This entry lists 29 T cell receptor beta chains sequenced from one sample in a study of T-cell reconstitution after alpha-beta-depleted transplantation in children. The library targeted TCRbeta and was prepared with unique molecular identifiers. TCRdb ran MiXCR on the PCR reads and lists one entry per CDR3 protein. This repertoire shows about 16,000 distinct CDR3 sequences, 7.7% found once; its top ten account for 30% to 45%. Material: PBMCs, mostly from graft donor cells, obtained 60 days after TCRalphabeta/CD19-depleted stem cell transplant. Every receptor here comes from a boy less than two years old who had a stem cell transplant for Wiskott-Aldrich syndrome, so the T cells may come from the graft donor.

The gene calls are TRBV7-3 and TRBJ2-4, with 10 bases matching TRBD1. CDR1 SGHTA and CDR2 FQGTGA come from the germline V gene. J gave up 8 bases and V 0 bases, and 4 bases lay outside the gene matches. The CDR3 totals 15 residues. CDR3 coding DNA: TGTGCCAGCAGCTTAACGGGGACAGGGGTGGACATTCAGTACTTC. Translating it yields CASSLTGTGVDIQYF.

Only a few counts were recorded for this clonotype. Likely a read error: the CDR3 ends without its conserved phenylalanine or tryptophan. The chain carries TRBV24-1 and TRBJ2-1, with TRBD2 identical over 9 bases. The trim removed 3 bases at V and 5 bases at J, leaving 7 bases unmatched. Germline V gene sequence: CDR1 KGHDR, CDR2 SFDVKD. This CDR3 contains 16 residues. DNA of the CDR3: TGTGCCACCAGTGATGTTAGCGGGAGTACCCACAATGAGCAGTTCCTC. This encodes CATSDVSGSTHNEQFL.

By sample share, this clonotype is large (0.1 to 1%). This chain uses TRBV28 with TRBJ1-5; TRBD1 matches at 8 bases. The CDR3 has 14 residues. Trimming at V came to 4 bases and at J to 5 bases, leaving 4 bases not matched to a gene. Germline V gene sequence: CDR1 MDHEN, CDR2 SYDVKM. The DNA for the CDR3 is TGTGCCAGCAGTTCTGGACAGGGAGATCAGCCCCAGCATTTT. It encodes CASSSGQGDQPQHF.

This clonotype showed up many times. The chain is built from TRBV5-1 and TRBJ2-5; a possible D gene is TRBD1 (5 bases). There are 15 residues in the CDR3. Trimming pared 0 bases from V and 5 bases from J, leaving 14 bases between. Germline CDR1 and CDR2: SGHRS and YFSETQ. The CDR3 coding sequence is TGCGCCAGCAGCTTGGACAGGATTTTGGGGGAGACCCAGTACTTC. The encoded protein is CASSLDRILGETQYF.

V usage is TRBV27 and J usage is TRBJ2-2; no reliable D call. Per the germline V gene, CDR1 is MNHEY and CDR2 is SMNVEV (reference sequence). V was pared by 3 bases and J by 0 bases, with 8 bases between. This CDR3 contains 15 residues. The CDR3 region is CASSFQRPNTGELFF. DNA of the CDR3: TGTGCCAGCAGTTTCCAGCGCCCGAACACCGGGGAGCTGTTTTTT.

At least ten counts were recorded for this clonotype. The rearrangement uses TRBV7-9 and TRBJ2-1, with TRBD2 matching over 8 bases. Germline CDR1 reads SEHNR; CDR2 reads FQNEAQ (reference sequence). The CDR3 is 14 amino acids. Germline trimming cut 5 bases from V and 4 bases from J; bases unmatched to any gene: 4. CDR3 coding DNA: TGTGCCAGCAGCACCGTAGCGGGGTACAATGAGCAGTTCTTC. Protein: CASSTVAGYNEQFF.

This clonotype was found many times. This sequence joins TRBV10-3 and TRBJ2-7; 9 bases agree with TRBD2. The ends lost 2 bases at V and 1 base at J; junction bases unmatched: 3. Germline CDR1 reads ENHRY; CDR2 reads SYGVKD. CDR3 length: 15 residues. CDR3 coding DNA: TGTGCCATCAGTGAGGTGCTAGCGGGATCCTACGAGCAGTACTTC. Translated, it gives CAISEVLAGSYEQYF.

Many counts were recorded for this clonotype. The gene calls are TRBV21-1 and TRBJ1-3. TRBV21-1 is tagged as a pseudogene. The CDR3 has 13 residues. CDR3 protein: CASSKATRDTIYF. The CDR3 coding sequence is TGTGCCAGCAGCAAGGCTACAAGAGACACCATATATTTT.

V gene TRBV6-5 combines with J gene TRBJ2-1; possibly TRBD2 for D (5 bases). CDR1 is MNHEY, CDR2 SVGAGI, per germline. CDR3 length equals 16 residues. The ends were cut back, 7 bases at V and 8 bases at J, with 24 bases in the middle. In DNA form, the CDR3 reads TGTGCCAGCAATTCCCCTCCTGCGGGTTTATGGGATGAGCAGTTCTTC. Its protein product is CASNSPPAGLWDEQFF.

This clonotype was picked up a small number of times. The CDR3 DNA sequence: TGTGCCAGCAGATGGGGGAGCACCTACAATGAGCAGTTCTTC. The encoded protein is CASRWGSTYNEQFF. The chain uses TRBV2 and TRBJ2-1; D may be TRBD1 or TRBD2 (5 bases each). V dropped 6 bases and J dropped 2 bases, with 11 bases sitting between them. CDR1 is SNHLY, CDR2 FYNNEI, per germline. This CDR3 has 14 amino acids.

This clonotype has a handful of counts. J is TRBJ2-7 and V is TRBV7-9; 11 bases are shared with TRBD2. J was trimmed by 5 bases and V by 5 bases; bases with no gene match: 14. This CDR3 comprises 17 residues. Germline-derived CDR1 and CDR2 are SEHNR and FQNEAQ (reference sequence). CDR3 nucleotide sequence: TGTGCCAGCAGCCCGGGACTAGCGGCATCCCACGGCAACGAGCAGTACTTC. Protein: CASSPGLAASHGNEQYF. The variable domain in full, with the rest retrieved from reference TRBV7-9 and TRBJ2-7, is DTGVSQNPRHKITKRGQNVTFRCDPISEHNRLYWYRQTLGQGPEFLTYFQNEAQLEKSRLLSDRFSAERPKGSFSTLEIQRTEQGDSAMYLCASSPGLAASHGNEQYFGPGTRLTVT.

V and J are TRBV18 and TRBJ2-3; D ambiguous. The CDR3 covers 15 residues. CDR1 is KGHSH, CDR2 LQKENI, per germline. Deletions cut 0 bases from V and 5 bases from J, with 12 bases between. In nucleotides, the CDR3 is TGTGCCAGCTCACCACCGTCAGCTAGTGAAGATACGCAGTATTTT. Translating gives CASSPPSASEDTQYF.

The chain carries TRBV6-5 and TRBJ2-7; TRBD1 aligns across 7 bases. This CDR3 spans 17 amino acids. In germline, CDR1 is MNHEY, CDR2 SVGAGI. The ends lost 1 base at V and 3 bases at J; junction bases unmatched: 12. The DNA for the CDR3 is TGTGCCAGCAGTTACTGGACCGCCGGCAGGGGGAGCTACGAGCAGTACTTC. Translating it yields CASSYWTAGRGSYEQYF.

This clonotype is medium-sized. The chain combines TRBV6-2 or TRBV6-3 with TRBJ1-1; unclear D gene. There are 15 residues in the CDR3. With 2 bases removed from V and 1 base from J, the gap between germline ends came to 11 bases. Germline loops: CDR1 MNHEY, CDR2 SVGEGT. CDR3 residues: CASSYQQNQNTEAFF. The CDR3 DNA sequence: TGTGCCAGCAGTTACCAACAGAATCAGAACACTGAAGCTTTCTTT.

In its sample, this clonotype ranks as medium-sized. The rearrangement uses TRBV12-3 or TRBV12-4 and TRBJ2-7; tentatively, D is TRBD1 (6 bases). V was pared by 5 bases and J by 3 bases, with 11 bases between. The CDR3 totals 13 residues. This CDR3 reads CASSPGQLYEQYF. The DNA for the CDR3 is TGTGCCAGCAGTCCCGGACAGCTCTACGAGCAGTACTTC.

In its sample, this clonotype was seen many times. The rearrangement uses TRBV7-9 and TRBJ1-5; TRBD1 matches 11 bases. The V gene end was trimmed by 1 base and the J gene end by 6 bases; junction bases not matched to a gene: 2. CDR1 is SEHNR, CDR2 FQNEAQ, per germline (reference sequence). The length of the CDR3 is 15 residues. The CDR3 spells CASSLGTGGVQPQHF. DNA for the CDR3: TGTGCCAGCAGCTTAGGGACAGGGGGCGTTCAGCCCCAGCATTTT.

This clonotype was seen many times. The chain recombines TRBV6-5 with TRBJ2-7, with TRBD2 matching over 10 bases. Trimming took 4 bases from V and 0 from J; bases not matched to a gene: 0. There are 14 residues in the CDR3. CDR1 is MNHEY and CDR2 is SVGAGI in the germline V gene. The CDR3 DNA reads TGTGCCAGCAGTTTAGCGGGAGGCTCCTACGAGCAGTACTTC. It yields the protein CASSLAGGSYEQYF.

CDR3 in amino acids: CASSLMGENYNNEQFF. The CDR3 DNA reads TGTGCCAGCAGCTTAATGGGGGAAAACTATAACAATGAGCAGTTCTTC. The chain joins TRBV5-6 to TRBJ2-1, with D tentatively TRBD1 or TRBD2 (5 bases each). CDR1 SGHDT and CDR2 YYEEEE come from the germline V gene. Trimming took 2 bases from V and 5 from J, leaving 17 bases between them. The CDR3 is 16 residues long.

The chain recombines TRBV6-1 with TRBJ1-1; 8 bases align to TRBD1. J lost 4 bases, V lost 6 bases, and 4 bases had no gene match. CDR3 length equals 13 residues. Germline V gene lookup returns CDR1 MNHNS and CDR2 SASEGT. CDR3 protein: CASRDRAFTEAFF. The CDR3 region has the DNA TGTGCCAGCAGGGACAGGGCCTTCACTGAAGCTTTCTTT.

Details on this clonotype: A single base separates this from a much larger clone, so it may be a read error. As the CDR3 is not closed by the conserved phenylalanine or tryptophan, this likely results from a read error. The V and J genes are TRBV29-1 and TRBJ1-5; 11 bases agree with TRBD1. Germline V lookup: CDR1 SQVTM, CDR2 ANQGSEA. V lost 6 bases to trimming and J lost 2 bases; unmatched junction nucleotides: 0. This CDR3 is 13 amino acids long. The CDR3 DNA reads as TGCAGCGTGGGACAGGGGGGCAATCAGCCCCAGCATTAT. This translates into CSVGQGGNQPQHY.

This clonotype was seen a few times. This chain connects TRBV20-1 to TRBJ1-1; D gene ambiguous. The germline CDR1 and CDR2 sequences are DFQATT and SNEGSKA (reference sequence). V lost 0 bases to trimming and J lost 3 bases, with 11 bases between them. There are 14 residues in the CDR3. The CDR3 DNA sequence: TGCAGTGCTAGAGATAGGGTGGTGTACACTGAAGCTTTCTTT. Protein sequence: CSARDRVVYTEAFF.

This clonotype was recorded many times. The rearrangement uses TRBV12-3 or TRBV12-4 and TRBJ2-3, with D tentatively TRBD1 (5 bases). This CDR3 comprises 13 residues. V was pared by 2 bases and J by 5 bases, with 8 bases between. CDR3 region: CASSLRGKDTQYF. The CDR3 bases are TGTGCCAGCAGTTTAAGGGGTAAAGATACGCAGTATTTT.

This clonotype was observed many times. The chain couples TRBV5-1 to TRBJ2-1; possibly TRBD1 for D (5 bases). Germline CDR1 reads SGHRS; CDR2 reads YFSETQ. The CDR3 has 12 residues. V lost 0 bases and J 9 bases, leaving 7 bases between the germline ends. DNA for the CDR3: TGCGCCAGCAGCTTGGAGCAGGGTGAGCAGTTCTTC. Amino acids: CASSLEQGEQFF. Full variable domain (rest looked up from reference TRBV5-1 and TRBJ2-1): KAGVTQTPRYLIKTRGQQVTLSCSPISGHRSVSWYQQTPGQGLQFLFEYFSETQRNKGNFPGRFSGRQFSNSRSEMNVSTLELGDSALYLCASSLEQGEQFFGPGTRLTVL.

This clonotype was recorded many times. The V and J genes are TRBV11-1 and TRBJ1-1; D is unclear. Germline assignment: CDR1 SGHAT and CDR2 FQDESV (reference sequence). CDR3 length: 14 amino acids. Trimming removed 1 base at V and 1 base at J, with 7 bases between. CDR3 protein: CASSLVPGNTEAFF. The CDR3 bases are TGTGCCAGCAGCTTAGTGCCTGGGAACACTGAAGCTTTCTTT.

This clonotype appeared a few times. The V gene is TRBV20-1, the J gene TRBJ1-5; D not certain. CDR1 is DFQATT, CDR2 SNEGSKA, per germline (reference sequence). The length of the CDR3 is 11 residues. V was trimmed by 1 base and J by 13 bases, leaving 11 bases between them. The CDR3 sequence is CSARGPGLQHF. The CDR3 nucleotides are TGCAGTGCTAGAGGACCGGGATTGCAGCATTTT.

The chain combines TRBV29-1 with TRBJ2-3; 10 bases are shared with TRBD2. This CDR3 spans 15 amino acids. The germline V gene encodes CDR1 SQVTM and CDR2 ANQGSEA. Germline trimming cut 2 bases from V and 2 bases from J; bases unmatched to any gene: 4. The CDR3 DNA sequence: TGCAGCGTTGAAAGGACTAGCGGCTACACAGATACGCAGTATTTT. Its translation: CSVERTSGYTDTQYF.

The table lists this clonotype with a few counts. This chain links TRBV7-9 with TRBJ2-2; D remains unclear. V lost 3 bases, J lost 1 base, and 12 bases lay in between. Per germline, CDR1 SEHNR and CDR2 FQNEAQ (reference sequence). CDR3 length: 16 amino acids. The CDR3 here is CASSFLTYQNTGELFF. CDR3 DNA sequence: TGTGCCAGCAGCTTTCTGACATACCAGAACACCGGGGAGCTGTTTTTT. Complete variable domain (other parts from reference TRBV7-9 and TRBJ2-2): DTGVSQNPRHKITKRGQNVTFRCDPISEHNRLYWYRQTLGQGPEFLTYFQNEAQLEKSRLLSDRFSAERPKGSFSTLEIQRTEQGDSAMYLCASSFLTYQNTGELFFGEGSRLTVL.

This clonotype appeared many times. V and J are TRBV5-6 and TRBJ2-7; perhaps TRBD1 as D (6 bases). The V and J ends lost 2 bases and 3 bases respectively, with 18 bases between them. This CDR3 comprises 16 residues. Germline-derived CDR1 and CDR2 are SGHDT and YYEEEE. The CDR3 bases are TGTGCCAGCAGCTTAACGATGGGACACTGGAACTACGAGCAGTACTTC. It yields the protein CASSLTMGHWNYEQYF. Based on the CDR3 plus reference TRBV5-6 and TRBJ2-7, the full variable domain is DAGVTQSPTHLIKTRGQQVTLRCSPKSGHDTVSWYQQALGQGPQFIFQYYEEEERQRGNFPDRFSGHQFPNYSSELNVNALLLGDSALYLCASSLTMGHWNYEQYFGPGTRLTVT.

Sample share makes this clonotype large. The genes are TRBV28 and TRBJ1-5; 8 bases line up with TRBD1. Germline V gene lookup returns CDR1 MDHEN and CDR2 SYDVKM. V lost 3 bases and J lost 2; bases outside the gene matches: 9. The CDR3 spans 17 residues. Written as DNA, the CDR3 is TGTGCCAGCAGTTTGGAGACAGGGGTCTGGGGCAATCAGCCCCAGCATTTT. The encoded protein is CASSLETGVWGNQPQHF.